The clone carrying this T cell receptor beta chain was seen at least ten times. Its specificity is not known. With the library built for alpha chains, this beta chain is off target and its frequency is not meaningful. Time point defined: sample taken at primary tumor resection. The data belong to a study of spatial heterogeneity in lung cancer. Study results and limitations: For expanded intratumoral alpha and beta TCRs, counts tracked tumor mutation counts.

Every cDNA TCR molecule received its own unique molecular identifier. One entry per CDR3 protein, called by TCRdb with MiXCR from the 5' RACE reads. Of about 18,000 distinct CDR3 sequences listed, roughly 9% are singletons. Losses at the gene ends were 3 bases for V and 8 bases for J; bases not matched to a gene: 8. Germline CDR1 and CDR2: LNHDA and SQIVND (reference sequence). The CDR3 is 15 amino acids. The material sequenced was lung tumor tissue, taken at surgery. This sequence originates from a female donor with early-stage non-small cell lung cancer. This chain connects TRBV19 to TRBJ2-1, with 9 positions matching TRBD2. The CDR3 nucleotides read TGTGCCAGTAGTATGGGCGGGGGGGCTAAGCATGAGCAGTTCTTC. It translates to CASSMGGGAKHEQFF. The complete variable domain, with remaining parts taken from reference TRBV19 and TRBJ2-1, reads DGGITQSPKYLFRKEGQNVTLSCEQNLNHDAMYWYRQDPGQGLRLIYYSQIVNDFQKGDIAEGYSVSREKKESFPLTVTSAQKNPTAFYLCASSMGGGAKHEQFFGPGTRLTVL.